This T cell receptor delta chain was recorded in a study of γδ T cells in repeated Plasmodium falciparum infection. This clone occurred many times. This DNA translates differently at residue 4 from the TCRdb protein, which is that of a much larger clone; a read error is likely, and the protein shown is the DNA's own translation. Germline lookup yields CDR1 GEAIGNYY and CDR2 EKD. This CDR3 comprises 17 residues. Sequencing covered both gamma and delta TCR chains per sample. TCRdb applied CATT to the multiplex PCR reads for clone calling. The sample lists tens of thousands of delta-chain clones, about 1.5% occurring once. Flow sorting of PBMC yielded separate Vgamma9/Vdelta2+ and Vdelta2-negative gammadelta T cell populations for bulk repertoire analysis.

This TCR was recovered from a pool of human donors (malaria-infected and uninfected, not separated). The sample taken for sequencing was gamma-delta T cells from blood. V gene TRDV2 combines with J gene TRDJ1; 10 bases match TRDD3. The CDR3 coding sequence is TGTGCCTGTGGCACCGTCCCTACTGGGGGATACACCGATAAACTCATCTTT. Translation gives CACGTVPTGGYTDKLIF.